This T cell receptor beta chain was observed in a study of blood T cell repertoires in COVID-19. V shed 5 bases and J shed 7 bases, with 15 bases lying between them. CDR1 is LNHDA, CDR2 SQIVND, per germline (reference sequence). CDR3 size: 14 residues. Original data processing: Cell counts per sample came from amplifying reference gene primers. Sequencing used immunoSEQ multiplex PCR; TCRdb keeps in-frame clones, though not all of them. The V and J calls and clone size come from that table; D and trimming were worked out from the DNA. The sample lists over 110,000 clones; roughly 83% were seen once. The TCR comes from a man aged 40-50 years with acute COVID-19. Material for sequencing was PBMCs or T cells enriched from blood (not recorded which). The rearrangement joins TRBV19 to TRBJ1-5, with a weak D call TRBD1 (6 bases). CDR3 sequence: CASSAQGSGQPQHF. The CDR3 nucleotides are TGTGCCAGTAGTGCCCAGGGGTCAGGACAGCCCCAGCATTTT.